The text below deals with one T cell receptor (beta chain). Clones were read by immunoSEQ multiplex PCR, and TCRdb kept only the in-frame ones, dropping some. The sample has 150,000 to 180,000 clones, 80% to 90% seen once. Trimming pared 2 bases from V and 8 bases from J, leaving 6 bases between. Germline V lookup: CDR1 MNHNS, CDR2 SASEGT. The CDR3 is made up of 12 amino acids. The data were taken from a study of blood T cell repertoires in COVID-19. The source material was peripheral blood. The clonotype was recovered from a woman aged 45-59 years with acute or convalescent COVID-19. The chain carries TRBV6-1 and TRBJ1-4; TRBD1 is a possible D gene (6 bases). The CDR3 DNA sequence: TGTGCCAGCAGTGAACAGGGGGAAAAACTGTTTTTT. This codes for CASSEQGEKLFF.